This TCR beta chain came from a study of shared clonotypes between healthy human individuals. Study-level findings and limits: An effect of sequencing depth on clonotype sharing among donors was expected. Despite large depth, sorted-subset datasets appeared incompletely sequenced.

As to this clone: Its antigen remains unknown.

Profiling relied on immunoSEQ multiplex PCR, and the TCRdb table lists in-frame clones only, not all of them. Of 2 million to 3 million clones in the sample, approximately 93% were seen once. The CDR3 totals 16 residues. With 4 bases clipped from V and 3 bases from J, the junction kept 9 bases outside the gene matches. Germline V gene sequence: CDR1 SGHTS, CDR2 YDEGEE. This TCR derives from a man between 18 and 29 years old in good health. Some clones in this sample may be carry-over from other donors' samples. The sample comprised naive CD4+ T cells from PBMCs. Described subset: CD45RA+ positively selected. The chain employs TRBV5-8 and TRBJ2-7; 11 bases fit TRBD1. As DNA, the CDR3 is TGTGCCAGCAGCCGTAAAGCCGGGACAGGGGGCTACGAGCAGTACTTC. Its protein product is CASSRKAGTGGYEQYF.